This is a list of T cell receptor beta chains from one sample in a study of blood T cell repertoires in COVID-19. Method: immunoSEQ multiplex PCR; TCRdb's copy keeps in-frame clones and lacks some. The sample yields about 140,000 clones, nearly 90% seen once. The sequenced material came from peripheral blood. The receptors come from a man between 65 and 80 years old with acute or convalescent COVID-19. Each CDR3 is given with its conserved first and last residue. D genes are given only for firm matches. Size is omitted from some rows. Given values are once, few, many or a class for expanded clones.

-,TRBD1,TRBJ2-6,TRBV6-2/TRBV6-3,TGTGCCAGCAGTACCGGACAGGCTTTCTCTGGGGCCAACGTCCTGACTTTC,CASSTGQAFSGANVLTF
-,-,TRBJ1-6,TRBV4-1,TGCGCCAGCAGCCATGGCCAGGCGCGCTCCTATAATTCACCCCTCCACTTT,CASSHGQARSYNSPLHF
-,-,TRBJ2-6,TRBV7-2,TGTGCCAGCAGCTTATGGGGCTCCGGGGCCAACGTCCTGACTTTC,CASSLWGSGANVLTF
few,-,TRBJ2-6,TRBV19,TGTGCCAGTAATCGGGATATCTCTGGGGCCAACGTCCTGACTTTC,CASNRDISGANVLTF
-,-,TRBJ1-1,TRBV6-2/TRBV6-3,TGTGCCAGCAGCCCCCGGGGGAACACTGAAGCTTTCTTT,CASSPRGNTEAFF
once,-,TRBJ2-2,TRBV6-5,TGTGCCACCTATGGGCCAGGGTCCGGGGAGCTGTTTTTT,CATYGPGSGELFF
-,-,TRBJ2-7,TRBV6-5,TGTGCCAGCACCGCGGGGCAGTCCCCCTACGAGCAGTACTTC,CASTAGQSPYEQYF
-,-,TRBJ1-2,TRBV9,TGTGCCAGCACCCGCGGGGGGTATGGCTACACCTTC,CASTRGGYGYTF
-,-,TRBJ2-7,TRBV2,TGTGCCAGAATATACCGGGACAACTACGAGCAGTACTTC,CARIYRDNYEQYF
-,TRBD1,TRBJ2-7,TRBV28,TGTGCCAGCAACTTTATGGGACAGGGATCCTACGAGCAGTACTTC,CASNFMGQGSYEQYF
-,-,TRBJ2-5,TRBV20-1,TGCAGTGCTAGAGTAATGGAGACCCAGTACTTC,CSARVMETQYF
-,TRBD1,TRBJ2-7,TRBV6-5,TGTGCCAGCCGCCGGGACAGATACTACGAGCAGTACTTC,CASRRDRYYEQYF
-,-,TRBJ2-7,TRBV30,TGTGCCTGGAGTCCCAGGGCTACCTCATACGAGCAGTACTTC,CAWSPRATSYEQYF
-,TRBD1,TRBJ1-1,TRBV19,TGTGCCAGTAGTAGAACGACAGGGGGCAACAAGAACACTGAAGCTTTCTTT,CASSRTTGGNKNTEAFF
-,TRBD1,TRBJ2-3,TRBV24-1,TGTGCCACCAGTGACACACGTGGCTCGACAGGGAGCACAGATACGCAGTATTTT,CATSDTRGSTGSTDTQYF
-,TRBD2,TRBJ2-7,TRBV7-2,TGTGCCAGCAGCTTACCCGGGGGGAGCACCTACGAGCAGTACTTC,CASSLPGGSTYEQYF
-,TRBD1,TRBJ2-1,TRBV19,TGTGCCAGTACCAGGGACAGATTAAATGAGCAGTTCTTC,CASTRDRLNEQFF
-,-,TRBJ2-1,TRBV9,TGTGCCAGCAGCGTAGCTACTGGGGGGGCCCACAATGAGCAGTTCTTC,CASSVATGGAHNEQFF
once,-,TRBJ1-1,TRBV2,TGTGCCAGCAGTGAAATAGGGGAAAAGAACACTGAAGCTTTCTTT,CASSEIGEKNTEAFF
few,-,TRBJ1-5,TRBV15,TGTGCCACCAGCAGCGGGGGGGAGGGCAATCAGCCCCAGCATTTT,CATSSGGEGNQPQHF
-,TRBD1,TRBJ1-6,TRBV19,TGTGCCAGTAGTATCTCCGGGACAGGGGTTAATTCACCCCTCCACTTT,CASSISGTGVNSPLHF
-,TRBD1,TRBJ1-1,TRBV10-1,TGCGCCAGCAGCCAAACAGGGGAGATGAACACTGAAGCTTTCTTT,CASSQTGEMNTEAFF
-,TRBD1,TRBJ1-2,TRBV7-9,TGTGCCAGCAGCTTAGCCGGACAGGGGGCGGAACTTTATGGCTACACCTTC,CASSLAGQGAELYGYTF
-,TRBD1,TRBJ2-5,TRBV6-6,TGTGCCAGCAGTTACCGGGACAGGGACGAGACCCAGTACTTC,CASSYRDRDETQYF